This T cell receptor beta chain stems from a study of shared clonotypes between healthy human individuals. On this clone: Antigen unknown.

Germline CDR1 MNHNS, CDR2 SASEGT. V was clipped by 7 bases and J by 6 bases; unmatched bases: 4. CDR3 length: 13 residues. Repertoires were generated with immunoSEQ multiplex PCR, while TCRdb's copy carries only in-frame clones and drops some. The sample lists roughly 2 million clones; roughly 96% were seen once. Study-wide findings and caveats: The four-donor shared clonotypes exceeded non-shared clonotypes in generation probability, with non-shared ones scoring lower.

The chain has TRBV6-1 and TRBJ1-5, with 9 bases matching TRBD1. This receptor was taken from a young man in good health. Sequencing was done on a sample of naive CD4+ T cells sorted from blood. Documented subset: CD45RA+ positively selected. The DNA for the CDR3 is TGTGCCAGCATTACAGGGGGCGGTCAGCCCCAGCATTTT. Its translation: CASITGGGQPQHF.